This TCR beta chain derives from a study of cytomegalovirus exposure and HLA in healthy donors (dated by TCRdb to about 2017). Regarding the study in general: According to an earlier analysis of 587 of the donors, about 170 million T cells yielded roughly 110 million unique TCR beta sequences and approximately 280 Gb of sequence data. Roughly 300 gigabases of sequencing data and 75 million to 85 million unique TCR sequences made up an early release that covered approximately 620 HLA-typed donors. Among the roughly 400 genotyped donors, roughly 80% belonged to the genetic ancestry cluster associated with self-reported Caucasian donors. The aim of the study was to test whether cataloging public T cell receptors could identify signatures of past pathogen exposure. The study used immunosequencing to profile the T cell repertoires of 600 to 850 subjects and linked those repertoires to cytomegalovirus serostatus. A separate validation cohort of roughly 110 different subjects was used in addition to the roughly 620-subject first cohort. To predict cytomegalovirus infection status, the study combined high-throughput TCR immunosequencing, statistical association of individual TCRs with disease status, and machine learning. In a later analysis, previously published TCR beta repertoires from hundreds of donors were re-analyzed and high-resolution HLA genotyping was added so that TCR occurrence patterns could be studied. The later analysis used no new phenotypic data to find candidate immune exposures, relying instead on TCR beta sequences and their occurrence across donors. An earlier analysis of some 500 of the donors applied high-throughput TCR beta sequencing to assess whether each TCR beta V gene segment acted as functional or pseudogenic. Donor age, sex, ethnicity and CMV serostatus were compiled alongside the repertoire data. A later genetic analysis used genome-wide SNP genotypes for about three fifths of the 666 donors, treating that subset as a discovery cohort. Every repertoire in the discovery cohort had been generated on one and the same sequencing platform. Class I and class II HLA loci were covered by the typing at four-digit resolution. Typing coverage differed by locus: A, B, C, DRB1 and DQB1 were typed in roughly 620-640 donors, DQA1 in 522, DPA1 in some 570, and DPB1 in 400 to 490. Four to six DR-DQ haplotypes were handled as single units for association and clustering, since linkage in the cohort was strong. Among some 400 genotyped donors of the cohort, an average of about 220,000 unique TCR beta nucleotide sequences was sequenced per donor, of which about 19% were non-productive.

The CDR3 runs 15 amino acids, cysteine and phenylalanine included. Solely the CDR3 DNA is kept, with 45 bases framed from the first base. Deletion took 8 bases off V and 7 bases off J, with a span of 20 bases between the germline ends. From a lookup of the germline V gene (reference sequence), CDR1 and CDR2 are SEHNR and FQNEAQ. The research as a whole found: Most CMV-associated TCR beta chains appeared to be HLA-restricted in a later analysis, and the HLA associations seemed to be driven largely by CMV exposure. In vitro tests confirmed that a few of the cytomegalovirus-associated TCR beta chains recognize cytomegalovirus antigens. A later analysis reported that several top co-occurrence clusters appeared linked to parvovirus B19, influenza, CMV and Epstein-Barr virus. Compared with the roughly 700-donor mean, donors in an Asian-associated ancestry cluster had fewer N-insertions in productive TCRs, according to a later genetic analysis. Roughly 15 rarely observed V segments, including chromosome 9 orphons, were excluded from the earlier analysis of 550 to 700 of the donors because counts were too low. When HLA alleles, especially DR and DQ, strongly co-occurred, attributing TCR associations to individual alleles was difficult. Only TCR beta chains were sequenced in this cohort, and the absence of alpha or paired-chain data limited detectable features. In a later analysis, TCR association rates were found to vary across HLA loci, with the most associated TCRs seen for DRB1 alleles and the fewest for HLA-C alleles. The authors suggested that the approach could potentially be generalized to other disease states and immunological phenotypes. A group of highly shared sequence variants was considered likely to be a technical artifact of the sequencing pipeline. Across donors, most TCR sequences were observed very rarely, whereas some public TCRs were present in many individuals. The study gave a list of about 170 TCR beta chains associated with cytomegalovirus. The 87-base-pair reads could not distinguish some IMGT-functional V segments, including TRBV6-2 and TRBV6-3, so those segments were excluded. Correlated functional status among segregating V segments might reflect linkage disequilibrium, but an unknown experimental factor could not be ruled out. In both the original and validation cohorts, the classifier was reported to diagnose cytomegalovirus status with high specificity and sensitivity. In a later analysis, around 15,000 TCR beta sequences were associated with specific HLA alleles at a false discovery rate of 0.05. Roughly uniform sequencing depth across donors was assumed in presence/absence analyses, although this assumption may not hold. For the cohort, immune exposure information was limited to CMV serostatus. In a later analysis, HLA-associated TCR beta chains were found to be more clonally expanded and to have lower generation probabilities than equally common non-associated chains. Because HLA typing was unavailable for some donors at each locus, only the typed subset was used in association tests. A further reported finding was that TCR beta sequences accurately predicted the HLA-A and HLA-B alleles for most subjects in the first cohort. A later genetic analysis associated a missense DCLRE1C variant with V-gene and J-gene trimming of TCR beta chains, and an independent cohort replicated the association. Broadly in line with IMGT annotations, most TCR beta V segments showed up in productive rearrangements about 87% or about 30% of the time in an earlier analysis of approximately 600 of the donors.

Notes on this clone: Its antigen remains unidentified. Base qualities are missing; no much larger clone stands one base away.

The library was obtained by the immunoSEQ multiplex PCR assay. The multiplex PCR relied on a mix of 60 forward primers for TCR Vbeta segments and 13 reverse primers for TCR Jbeta segments. Amplification of the CDR3 region of rearranged TCR beta genes was performed with a multiplex PCR assay on genomic DNA. On the Illumina HiSeq System, the amplified TCR beta libraries were sequenced as 87-base-pair reads. On the authors' methods: In a later analysis, tens of millions of unique TCR beta chains were counted across the 650 to 750 repertoires, and roughly 10 million of these chains were shared by at least two donors. Raw reads were error-corrected and collapsed into unique sequences by a nearest-neighbor algorithm in which closely related sequences were merged to remove PCR and sequencing errors. V, D and J gene segments were assigned by aligning CDR3 sequences to IMGT reference sequences. For a sequence to be retained, a match of at least six nucleotides to both a V gene segment and a J gene segment was required. Rearrangements were classified as productive when the CDR3 lacked stop codons and remained in frame with V and J, and all other rearrangements were classified as non-productive. CDR3 was defined according to IMGT convention as the region running from the second conserved V-encoded cysteine to the conserved J-encoded phenylalanine. Sequences without an unambiguous match to a single V gene segment were excluded from the earlier analysis of 500 to 700 of the donors. An earlier analysis of approximately 590 of the donors classified V segments as functional when productive rearrangements were above 56.7% and as segregating when the standard deviation between donors was above 5%. A statistical classification framework was built for diagnosing cytomegalovirus status from the catalog of TCR beta chain sequences. In a later analysis, TCR nucleotide sequences were compared against IMGT/GENE-DB human TR gene sequences so that V and J genes could be assigned. In a later analysis, CDR3 sequences and most-parsimonious VDJ recombination scenarios were assigned using the TCRdist pipeline. A later analysis defined each TCR beta chain by its CDR3 amino acid sequence plus V-gene family, and excluded reads lacking a unique V-gene family. A later analysis removed roughly 590 highly shared, low-generation-probability nucleotide sequences to deal with suspected cross-contamination and a sequencing artifact. For each public chain, a later analysis derived a clonal expansion index from normalized ranks of inferred template counts within each repertoire. In a later analysis, generation probabilities were computed with a VDJ recombination model fitted to out-of-frame rearrangements, and the resulting probabilities were checked against IGoR. In a later analysis, TCR-TCR, TCR-HLA and TCR-CMV co-occurrence was scored with hypergeometric tests, and a repertoire-size bias correction was applied to TCR pairs. A later analysis estimated false discovery rates by permuting HLA or CMV assignments 20 times. A later analysis grouped co-occurring TCRs with DBSCAN, adding TCRdist sequence similarity when clustering within HLA-allele-positive subsets. Repertoires with fewer than 30,000 or more than 120,000 public chains were left out of co-occurrence clustering, as were five repertoires with anomalous nucleotide sharing. TCRdb stores this immuneACCESS table with in-frame sequences only. Part of the clones is absent; in the studies checked, under half of the shortfall reflects unresolved V genes, and no reason is known for the rest. That table supplies the V and J calls and clone size; D and trimming were determined from the DNA. This sample comprises roughly 260,000 clones, approximately 84% of them detected only once. Together, the top ten hold 2% to 2.5% of the sample.

The cohort consisted of hundreds of healthy bone marrow donors. At the time of sampling, all cohort members were nominally healthy, though unrecorded immune exposures were likely present. The donor tested CMV seropositive and was one of the 289 seropositive cohort members. A peripheral blood sample was collected from each donor, and TCR beta sequencing was performed on peripheral blood mononuclear cells. Genomic DNA extraction from the blood cell samples was performed with the Qiagen DNeasy Blood Extraction Kit. The sample taken for sequencing was PBMCs. The chain is assembled from TRBV7-9 and TRBJ1-4, and the D gene may be TRBD1, 6 bases matching. This receptor was taken from a woman in her thirties or forties in good health and CMV-seropositive. Here the CDR3 is given as CASGISQGKGEKLFF. The DNA sequence is TGTGCCAGCGGAATTTCCCAGGGGAAAGGTGAAAAACTGTTTTTT.